This T cell receptor beta chain came from a study of cytomegalovirus exposure and HLA in healthy donors. The CDR3 length is 13 residues. V was cut by 6 bases and J by 1 base, with 11 bases left in between. Germline loops: CDR1 SQVTM, CDR2 ANQGSEA. The PCR made use of 60 Vbeta and 13 Jbeta primers. Method: immunoSEQ multiplex PCR; TCRdb's copy keeps in-frame clones and lacks some. The sample consists of approximately 130,000 clones, approximately 80% of them appearing once. The clonotype was recovered from a man in his forties or fifties in good health and CMV-seronegative. Material: PBMCs. This chain uses TRBV29-1 with TRBJ2-3, with D uncertain. The CDR3 DNA reads TGCAGCGTCCAGACCACAGGCACAGATACGCAGTATTTT. The encoded protein is CSVQTTGTDTQYF.